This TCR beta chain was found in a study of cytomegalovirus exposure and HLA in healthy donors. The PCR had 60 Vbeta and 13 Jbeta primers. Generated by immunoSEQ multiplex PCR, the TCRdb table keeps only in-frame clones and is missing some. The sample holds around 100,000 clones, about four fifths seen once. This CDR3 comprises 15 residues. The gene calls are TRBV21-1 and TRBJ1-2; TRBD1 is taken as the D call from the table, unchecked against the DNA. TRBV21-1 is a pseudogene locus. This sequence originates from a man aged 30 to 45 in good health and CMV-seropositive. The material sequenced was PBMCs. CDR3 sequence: CASSREQGRTYGYTF. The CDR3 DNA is TGTGCCAGCAGCAGAGAACAGGGCCGAACTTATGGCTACACCTTC.